These 10 T cell receptor beta chains originate from one sample sequenced in a study of blood T cell repertoires in COVID-19. The protocol was immunoSEQ multiplex PCR, while the TCRdb copy is restricted to in-frame clones and leaves out a portion. This sample has more than 60,000 clones; around 91% occur once, and the top ten carry under 6.5%. Sequencing was carried out using peripheral blood. All receptors derive from a human donor in a cohort sampled during active COVID-19.

This chain uses TRBV12-5 with TRBJ2-3, with 10 bases lining up with TRBD2. J gave up 6 bases and V 6 bases, and 6 bases lay outside the gene matches. The CDR3 spans 14 residues. From germline, CDR1 is LGHNT and CDR2 FRNRAP. CDR3 DNA sequence: TGTGCTAGTGGGGAGGGACTAGCGTCGGATACGCAGTATTTT. Residues: CASGEGLASDTQYF.

V gene TRBV5-1 combines with J gene TRBJ1-6; possible D gene TRBD1, 5 bases. Germline assignment: CDR1 SGHRS and CDR2 YFSETQ. CDR3 length equals 18 residues. Trimming shortened V by 4 bases and J by 5 bases, and 22 bases separated the two germline ends. The CDR3 region is CASSPRSVWGEHNSPLHF. CDR3 nucleotides: TGCGCCAGCAGCCCACGCTCGGTGTGGGGCGAGCATAATTCACCCCTCCACTTT.

CDR3 loop: CASKGGANTGELFF. DNA for the CDR3: TGTGCCAGCAAAGGCGGGGCGAACACCGGGGAGCTGTTTTTT. The rearrangement joins TRBV27 to TRBJ2-2, with D possibly TRBD2 on 6 matching bases. The length of the CDR3 is 14 residues. V lost 7 bases and J 0 bases, leaving 9 bases between the germline ends. The germline CDR1 and CDR2 sequences are MNHEY and SMNVEV (reference sequence).

The rearrangement uses TRBV5-6 and TRBJ1-3; possible D gene TRBD1, 5 bases. The CDR3 runs to 14 residues. Trimming shortened V by 1 base and J by 4 bases, and 9 bases separated the two germline ends. Germline CDR1 is SGHDT and CDR2 is YYEEEE. DNA of the CDR3: TGTGCCAGCAGCTTGCGGGGGACGGGAAACACCATATATTTT. Amino acids: CASSLRGTGNTIYF.

The rearrangement uses TRBV9 and TRBJ2-2; TRBD1 might be the D (5 bases). The length of the CDR3 is 16 residues. The V and J ends lost 0 bases and 5 bases respectively, with 14 bases between them. CDR1 SGDLS and CDR2 YYNGEE come from the germline V gene. This CDR3 is CASSVAAGLGTGELFF. The CDR3 DNA follows: TGTGCCAGCAGCGTAGCAGCAGGGCTGGGAACCGGGGAGCTGTTTTTT.

V usage is TRBV6-1 and J usage is TRBJ1-1, with D unresolved. The CDR3 consists of 15 residues. CDR1 is MNHNS and CDR2 is SASEGT in the germline V gene. Trimming left V 0 bases short and J 5 bases short, with 13 bases between. The DNA of the CDR3 is TGTGCCAGCAGTGAAGCGTCCGGGATTGCAACTGAAGCTTTCTTT. Amino acid sequence: CASSEASGIATEAFF.

This sequence joins TRBV29-1 and TRBJ2-2; D perhaps matches TRBD2 (5 bases). This CDR3 has 12 residues. The germline V and J ends were trimmed by 5 bases and 6 bases, with 10 bases remaining between them. Germline CDR1 SQVTM, CDR2 ANQGSEA. CDR3 loop: CSVQTRPGELFF. The CDR3 DNA follows: TGCAGCGTTCAAACTAGACCCGGGGAGCTGTTTTTT.

The chain joins TRBV10-3 to TRBJ2-3; D remains unclear. V was clipped by 0 bases and J by 1 base, with 5 bases between them. The length of the CDR3 is 14 residues. The germline CDR1 and CDR2 sequences are ENHRY and SYGVKD. The CDR3 spells CAISESSGTDTQYF. CDR3 DNA sequence: TGTGCCATCAGTGAGTCGTCGGGCACAGATACGCAGTATTTT.

V usage is TRBV25-1 and J usage is TRBJ2-1; 8 bases are a match to TRBD1. The germline V gene encodes CDR1 MGHDK and CDR2 SYGVNS. The CDR3 length is 15 residues. The V segment lost 4 bases and the J segment 4 bases; nucleotides outside the gene matches: 6. Here the CDR3 DNA reads TGTGCCAGCAGTGTTTCGACAGGGGCGTACAATGAGCAGTTCTTC. Translated: CASSVSTGAYNEQFF.

This clone was seen only a few times. The J gene is TRBJ1-1, the V gene TRBV7-2; D unclear. With 3 bases removed from V and 2 bases from J, the gap between germline ends came to 10 bases. CDR3 length equals 14 residues. Germline loops: CDR1 SGHTA, CDR2 FQGNSA. The CDR3 here is CASSLGGGNTEAFF. The CDR3 DNA is TGTGCCAGCAGCTTGGGAGGTGGTAACACTGAAGCTTTCTTT.